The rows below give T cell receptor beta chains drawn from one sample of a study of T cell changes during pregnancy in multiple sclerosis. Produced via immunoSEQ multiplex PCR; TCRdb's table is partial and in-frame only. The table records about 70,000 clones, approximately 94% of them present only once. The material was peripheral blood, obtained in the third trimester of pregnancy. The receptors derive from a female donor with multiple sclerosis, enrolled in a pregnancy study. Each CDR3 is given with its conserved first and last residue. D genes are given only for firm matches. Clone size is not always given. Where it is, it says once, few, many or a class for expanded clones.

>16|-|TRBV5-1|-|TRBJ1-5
TGCGCCAGCAGCTTGGGCGGCACGGATAGCAATCAGCCCCAGCATTTT
CASSLGGTDSNQPQHF
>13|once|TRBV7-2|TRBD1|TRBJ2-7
TGTGCCAGCAGTTCGACAGGGCGCTACGAGCAGTACTTC
CASSSTGRYEQYF
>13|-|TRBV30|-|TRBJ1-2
TGTGCCTGGAGCGCCTCAGGCAGGGATGGCTACACCTTC
CAWSASGRDGYTF
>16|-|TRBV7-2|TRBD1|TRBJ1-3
TGTGCCAGCAGCCCCGGACAGGGCGACTCTGGAAACACCATATATTTT
CASSPGQGDSGNTIYF
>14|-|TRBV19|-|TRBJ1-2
TGTGCCAGTAGTATCATGCAGGTGGCCCATGGCTACACCTTC
CASSIMQVAHGYTF
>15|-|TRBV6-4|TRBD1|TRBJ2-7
TGTGCCAGCAGTCGCGGGACAGGGGGTTACTACGAGCAGTACTTC
CASSRGTGGYYEQYF
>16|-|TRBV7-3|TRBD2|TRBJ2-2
TGTGCCAGCAGCCTCGCGGGGGGGCCAAGGACCGGGGAGCTGTTTTTT
CASSLAGGPRTGELFF
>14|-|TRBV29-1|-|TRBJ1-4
TGCAGCGTCGCGGGTCCACCAGCCAATGAAAAACTGTTTTTT
CSVAGPPANEKLFF
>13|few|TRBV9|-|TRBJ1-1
TGTGCCAGCAGCCCAGGGTTATACGGTGAAGCTTTCTTT
CASSPGLYGEAFF
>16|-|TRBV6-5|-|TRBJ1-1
TGTGCCAGCAGTTATAGTTGGTGGACAGCGAACACTGAAGCTTTCTTT
CASSYSWWTANTEAFF
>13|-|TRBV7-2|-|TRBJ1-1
TGTGCCAGCAGTATACAGGAGAACACTGAAGCTTTCTTT
CASSIQENTEAFF
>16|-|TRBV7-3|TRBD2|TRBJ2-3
TGTGCCAGCAGCTCGGGCGGCGGGGGGCCCTCAGATACGCAGTATTTT
CASSSGGGGPSDTQYF
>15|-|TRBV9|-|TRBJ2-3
TGTGCCAGCAGCGTTGTCAGTGCTAGCACAGATACGCAGTATTTT
CASSVVSASTDTQYF
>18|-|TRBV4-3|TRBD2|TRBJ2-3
TGCGCCAGCAGCCAAGTTTCAGTAGCGGGGGACCAAACAGATACGCAGTATTTT
CASSQVSVAGDQTDTQYF
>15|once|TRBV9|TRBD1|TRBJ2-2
TGTGCCAGCACGGCAGGGGGCGCGAACACCGGGGAGCTGTTTTTT
CASTAGGANTGELFF
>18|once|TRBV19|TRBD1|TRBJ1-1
TGTGCCAGTAGTCTTCATCTACCGGGACAGGGAATGAACACTGAAGCTTTCTTT
CASSLHLPGQGMNTEAFF
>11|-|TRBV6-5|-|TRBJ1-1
TGTGCCAGCAGTTCGGGGGAGGGGGCTTTCTTT
CASSSGEGAFF
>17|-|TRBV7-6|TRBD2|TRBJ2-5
TGTGCCAGCAGCCCTTGGACTAGCGGGGGGGGATCGGGGACCCAGTACTTC
CASSPWTSGGGSGTQYF
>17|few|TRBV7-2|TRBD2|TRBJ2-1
TGTGCCAGCAGCTTACCGCGGGGGGGGAGCTCCTACAATGAGCAGTTCTTC
CASSLPRGGSSYNEQFF
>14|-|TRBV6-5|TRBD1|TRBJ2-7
TGTGCCAGCAGTTACTTGGGACAGGGCTACGAGCAGTACTTC
CASSYLGQGYEQYF
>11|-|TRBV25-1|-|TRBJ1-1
TGTGCCAGCGGACAGAACACTGAAGCTTTCTTT
CASGQNTEAFF
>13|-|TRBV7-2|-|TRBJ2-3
TGTGCCAGCAGCTTTTACAGGGAAGATACGCAGTATTTT
CASSFYREDTQYF
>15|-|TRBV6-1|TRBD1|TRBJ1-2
TGTGCCAGCAGTGCTCAGGGGGCAGTGGACTATGGCTACACCTTC
CASSAQGAVDYGYTF
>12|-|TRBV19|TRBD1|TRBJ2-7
TGTGCCAGTAGTCAGACAGGGGTCGAGCAGTACTTC
CASSQTGVEQYF
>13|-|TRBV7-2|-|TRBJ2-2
TGTGCCAGCAGCCCGACAGGTTCGGGGGAGCTGTTTTTT
CASSPTGSGELFF
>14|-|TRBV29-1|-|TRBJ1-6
TGCAGCGCGCGGACCGACAGTTATAATTCACCCCTCCACTTT
CSARTDSYNSPLHF
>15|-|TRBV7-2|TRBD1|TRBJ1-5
TGTGCCAGCAGCTACGGACAGGGTAGCAATCAGCCCCAGCATTTT
CASSYGQGSNQPQHF
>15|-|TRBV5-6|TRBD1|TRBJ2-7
TGTGCCAGCAGCCCTGGACAGGGGGAACGCTACGAGCAGTACTTC
CASSPGQGERYEQYF
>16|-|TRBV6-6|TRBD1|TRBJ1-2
TGTGCCAGCAGTTATGCCGGGACAGGGTACGGCTATGGCTACACCTTC
CASSYAGTGYGYGYTF
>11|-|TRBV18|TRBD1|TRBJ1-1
TGTGCCAGCTCAGAAGGGGGCAGAGCTTTCTTT
CASSEGGRAFF
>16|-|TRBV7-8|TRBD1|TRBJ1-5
TGTGCCAGCAGCTTAGGGACAGGGGGGAGCAATCAGCCCCAGCATTTT
CASSLGTGGSNQPQHF
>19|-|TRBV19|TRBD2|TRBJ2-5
TGTGCCAGTAGTCCCGCTAGCGGAGGAATGATTTCCCACCAAGAGACCCAGTACTTC
CASSPASGGMISHQETQYF
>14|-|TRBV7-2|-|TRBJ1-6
TGTGCCAGCAGCCCCCTTGTAGCCAATTCACCCCTCCACTTT
CASSPLVANSPLHF
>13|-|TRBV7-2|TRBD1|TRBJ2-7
TGTGCCAGCAGCTCCAACAGGGGTTACGAGCAGTACTTC
CASSSNRGYEQYF
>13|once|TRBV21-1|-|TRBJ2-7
TGTGCCAGCACCCGCATGGGAGAAAACGAGCAGTACTTC
CASTRMGENEQYF
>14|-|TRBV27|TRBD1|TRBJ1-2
TGTGCCAGCAGTCTCACCGGGACAGGGCCTGGCTACACCTTC
CASSLTGTGPGYTF
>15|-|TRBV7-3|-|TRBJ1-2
TGTGCCAGCAGCTTACAGGGTCCCGTACGATATGGCTACACCTTC
CASSLQGPVRYGYTF
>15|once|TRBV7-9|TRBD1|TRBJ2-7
TGTGCCAGCAGCTTAGAATGGACAGGGGGCGGCGAGCAGTACTTC
CASSLEWTGGGEQYF
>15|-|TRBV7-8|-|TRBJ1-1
TGTGCCAGCAGCTTAGATCCCGGGTGGAACACTGAAGCTTTCTTT
CASSLDPGWNTEAFF
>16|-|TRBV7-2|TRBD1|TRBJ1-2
TGTGCCAGCAGCCTAACCGGGACTCAGGGGGGCTATGGCTACACCTTC
CASSLTGTQGGYGYTF
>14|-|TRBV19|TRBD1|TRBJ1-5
TGTGCCAGTAGTCTCGGGACAGGGAATCAGCCCCAGCATTTT
CASSLGTGNQPQHF
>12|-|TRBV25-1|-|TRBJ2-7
TGTGCCAGCAGTGAGGCCCCTAGGGAGCAGTACTTC
CASSEAPREQYF
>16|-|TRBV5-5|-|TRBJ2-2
TGTGCCAGCAGCTTGTCTATCGTCGGGGGCACCGGGGAGCTGTTTTTT
CASSLSIVGGTGELFF
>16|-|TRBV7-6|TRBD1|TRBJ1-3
TGTGCCAGCAGCCCGTGGTCAGACAGGGGGGGAAACACCATATATTTT
CASSPWSDRGGNTIYF
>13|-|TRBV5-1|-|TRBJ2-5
TGCGCCAGCAGCGGCAACCCTTCGGAGACCCAGTACTTC
CASSGNPSETQYF
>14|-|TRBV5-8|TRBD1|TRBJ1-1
TGTGCCAGCAGCCGCCGACAGGGATTGACTGAAGCTTTCTTT
CASSRRQGLTEAFF
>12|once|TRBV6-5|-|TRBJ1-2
TGTGCCAGCAGTTTGGACAAAGGTGGCTACACCTTC
CASSLDKGGYTF
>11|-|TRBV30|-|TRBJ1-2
TGTGCCTGGAGGCCAGGGCATGGCTACACCTTC
CAWRPGHGYTF
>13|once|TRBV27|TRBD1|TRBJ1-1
TGTGCCAGCAGTTACAGGGGGCCTGGTGAAGCTTTCTTT
CASSYRGPGEAFF
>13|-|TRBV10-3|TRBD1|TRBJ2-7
TGTGCCAGCGGGACAGGAGTTTTAGGCGAGCAGTACTTC
CASGTGVLGEQYF
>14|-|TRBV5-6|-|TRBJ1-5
TGTGCCAGCAGCTTGACGGGGAAGGGTCAGCCCCAGCATTTT
CASSLTGKGQPQHF
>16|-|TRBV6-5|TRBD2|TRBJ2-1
TGTGCCAGCAGTTACCGCAGTGCTAGCGGATACAATGAGCAGTTCTTC
CASSYRSASGYNEQFF
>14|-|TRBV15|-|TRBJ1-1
TGTGCCACCAGCAGAGGTAGGGGCTCCACTGAAGCTTTCTTT
CATSRGRGSTEAFF
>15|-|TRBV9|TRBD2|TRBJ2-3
TGTGCCAGCAGTACCGGGGGGGCGAGAGGAGATACGCAGTATTTT
CASSTGGARGDTQYF
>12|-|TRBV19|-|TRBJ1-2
TGTGCCAGTAGTTCGTCAGGGGAAGGCTACACCTTC
CASSSSGEGYTF
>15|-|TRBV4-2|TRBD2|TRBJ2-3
TGTGCCAGCAGCCAAACGGGGGGGCCGGTAGATACGCAGTATTTT
CASSQTGGPVDTQYF
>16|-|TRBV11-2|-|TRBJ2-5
TGTGCCAGCAGCTTAGGGGCGGGGGCCGTCTCAAGGACCCAGTACTTC
CASSLGAGAVSRTQYF
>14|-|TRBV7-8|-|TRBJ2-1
TGTGCCAGCAGCCCGGGACTCCCCTACAATGAGCAGTTCTTC
CASSPGLPYNEQFF
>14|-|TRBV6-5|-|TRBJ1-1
TGTGCCAGCACCCCTTGGGCCGAGCCGGGAGAAGCTTTCTTT
CASTPWAEPGEAFF